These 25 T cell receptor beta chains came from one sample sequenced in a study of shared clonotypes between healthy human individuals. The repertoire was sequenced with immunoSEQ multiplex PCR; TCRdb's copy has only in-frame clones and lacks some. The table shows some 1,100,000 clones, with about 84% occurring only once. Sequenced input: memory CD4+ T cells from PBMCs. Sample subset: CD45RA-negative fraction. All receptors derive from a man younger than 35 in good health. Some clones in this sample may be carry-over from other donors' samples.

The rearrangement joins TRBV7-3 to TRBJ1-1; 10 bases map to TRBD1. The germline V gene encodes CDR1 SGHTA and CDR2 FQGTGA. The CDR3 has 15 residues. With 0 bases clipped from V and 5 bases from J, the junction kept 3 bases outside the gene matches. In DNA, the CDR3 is TGTGCCAGCAGCTTAACGGGACAGGGGAATACTGAAGCTTTCTTT. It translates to CASSLTGQGNTEAFF. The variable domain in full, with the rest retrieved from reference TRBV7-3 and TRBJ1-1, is GAGVSQTPSNKVTEKGKYVELRCDPISGHTALYWYRQSLGQGPEFLIYFQGTGAADDSGLPNDRFFAVRPEGSVSTLKIQRTERGDSAVYLCASSLTGQGNTEAFFGQGTRLTVV.

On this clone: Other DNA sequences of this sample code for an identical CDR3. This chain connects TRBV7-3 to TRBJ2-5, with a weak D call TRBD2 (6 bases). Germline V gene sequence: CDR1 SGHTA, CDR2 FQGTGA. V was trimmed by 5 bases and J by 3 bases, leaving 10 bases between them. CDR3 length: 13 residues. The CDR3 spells CASSRGGEETQYF. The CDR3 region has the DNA TGTGCCAGCAGCCGGGGAGGAGAAGAGACCCAGTACTTC.

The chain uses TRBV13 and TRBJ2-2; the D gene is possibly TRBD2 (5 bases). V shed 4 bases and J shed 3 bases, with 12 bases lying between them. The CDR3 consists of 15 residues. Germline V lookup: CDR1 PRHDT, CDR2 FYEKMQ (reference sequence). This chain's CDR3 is CASSYSREYTGELFF. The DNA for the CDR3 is TGTGCCAGCAGCTACTCGAGGGAGTACACCGGGGAGCTGTTTTTT. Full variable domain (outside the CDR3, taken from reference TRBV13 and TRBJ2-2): AAGVIQSPRHLIKEKRETATLKCYPIPRHDTVYWYQQGPGQDPQFLISFYEKMQSDKGSIPDRFSAQQFSDYHSELNMSSLELGDSALYFCASSYSREYTGELFFGEGSRLTVL.

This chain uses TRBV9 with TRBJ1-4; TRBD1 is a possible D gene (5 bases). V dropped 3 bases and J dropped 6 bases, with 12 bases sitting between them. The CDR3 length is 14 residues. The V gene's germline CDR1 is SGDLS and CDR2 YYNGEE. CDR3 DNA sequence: TGTGCCAGCAGCGCCGGGGCCGTATATGAAAAACTGTTTTTT. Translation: CASSAGAVYEKLFF.

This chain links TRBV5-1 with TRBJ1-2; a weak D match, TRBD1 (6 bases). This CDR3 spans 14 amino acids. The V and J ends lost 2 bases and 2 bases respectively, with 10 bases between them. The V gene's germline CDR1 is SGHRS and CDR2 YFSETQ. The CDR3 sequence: CASSFLQGNYGYTF. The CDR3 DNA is TGCGCCAGCAGCTTCCTACAGGGAAACTATGGCTACACCTTC.

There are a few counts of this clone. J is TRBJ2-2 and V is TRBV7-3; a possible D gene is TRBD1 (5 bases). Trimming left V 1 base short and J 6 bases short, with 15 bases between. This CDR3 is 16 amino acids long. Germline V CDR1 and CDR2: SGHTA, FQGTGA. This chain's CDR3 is CASSLNRQGLPGELFF. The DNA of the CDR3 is TGTGCCAGCAGCTTAAACCGGCAGGGTCTCCCCGGGGAGCTGTTTTTT. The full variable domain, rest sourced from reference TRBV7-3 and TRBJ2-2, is GAGVSQTPSNKVTEKGKYVELRCDPISGHTALYWYRQSLGQGPEFLIYFQGTGAADDSGLPNDRFFAVRPEGSVSTLKIQRTERGDSAVYLCASSLNRQGLPGELFFGEGSRLTVL.

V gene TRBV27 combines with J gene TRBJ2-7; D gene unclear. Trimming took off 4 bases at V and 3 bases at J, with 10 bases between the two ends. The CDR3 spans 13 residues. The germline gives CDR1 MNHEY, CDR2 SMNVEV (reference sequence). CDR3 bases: TGTGCCAGCAGTTCTCAGGCGAACTACGAGCAGTACTTC. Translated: CASSSQANYEQYF.

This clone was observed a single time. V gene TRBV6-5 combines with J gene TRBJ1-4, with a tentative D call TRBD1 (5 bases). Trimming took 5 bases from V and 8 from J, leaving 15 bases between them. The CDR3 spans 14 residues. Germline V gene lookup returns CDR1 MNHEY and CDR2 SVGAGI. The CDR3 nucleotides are TGTGCCAGCAGTCGTAGGGGTAGTAGCGAAAAACTGTTTTTT. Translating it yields CASSRRGSSEKLFF.

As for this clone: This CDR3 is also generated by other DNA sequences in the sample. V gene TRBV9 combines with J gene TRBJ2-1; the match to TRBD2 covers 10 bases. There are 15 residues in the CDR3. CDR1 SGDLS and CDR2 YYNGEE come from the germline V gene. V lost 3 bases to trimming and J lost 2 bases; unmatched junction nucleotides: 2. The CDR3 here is CASSASGGPYNEQFF. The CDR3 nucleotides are TGTGCCAGCAGCGCTAGCGGGGGACCCTACAATGAGCAGTTCTTC.

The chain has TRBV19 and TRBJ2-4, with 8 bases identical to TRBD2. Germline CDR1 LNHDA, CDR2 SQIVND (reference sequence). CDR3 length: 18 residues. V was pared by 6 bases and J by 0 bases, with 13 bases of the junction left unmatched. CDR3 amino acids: CASSSDKRGLIAKNIQYF. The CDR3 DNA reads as TGTGCCAGTAGCTCAGATAAGCGGGGGCTTATAGCCAAAAACATTCAGTACTTC.

The CDR3 DNA follows: TGTGCCAGTAGTATCACCGGGACACCAACCTACGAGCAGTACTTC. Translated: CASSITGTPTYEQYF. The V gene is TRBV19, the J gene TRBJ2-7, with D maybe TRBD1 (6 bases). The CDR3 spans 15 residues. V lost 3 bases to trimming and J lost 2 bases, with 14 bases between them. Looked up from germline, CDR1 is LNHDA and CDR2 is SQIVND (reference sequence). Supplemented by reference TRBV19 and TRBJ2-7, the full variable domain reads DGGITQSPKYLFRKEGQNVTLSCEQNLNHDAMYWYRQDPGQGLRLIYYSQIVNDFQKGDIAEGYSVSREKKESFPLTVTSAQKNPTAFYLCASSITGTPTYEQYFGPGTRLTVT.

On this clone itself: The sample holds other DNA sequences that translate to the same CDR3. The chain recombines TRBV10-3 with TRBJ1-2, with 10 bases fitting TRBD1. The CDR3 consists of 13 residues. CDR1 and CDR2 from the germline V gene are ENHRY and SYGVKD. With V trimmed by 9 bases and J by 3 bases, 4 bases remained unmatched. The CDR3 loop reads CAIRQGADYGYTF. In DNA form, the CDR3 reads TGTGCCATAAGACAGGGGGCTGACTATGGCTACACCTTC.

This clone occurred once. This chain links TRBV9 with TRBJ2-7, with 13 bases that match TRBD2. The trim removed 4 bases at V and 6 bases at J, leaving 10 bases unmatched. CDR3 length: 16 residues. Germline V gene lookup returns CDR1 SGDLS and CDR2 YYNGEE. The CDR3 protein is CASSSQPGTSGTEQYF. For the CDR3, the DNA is TGTGCCAGCAGCTCTCAACCCGGGACTAGCGGGACCGAGCAGTACTTC. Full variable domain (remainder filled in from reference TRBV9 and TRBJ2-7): DSGVTQTPKHLITATGQRVTLRCSPRSGDLSVYWYQQSLDQGLQFLIQYYNGEERAKGNILERFSAQQFPDLHSELNLSSLELGDSALYFCASSSQPGTSGTEQYFGPGTRLTVT.

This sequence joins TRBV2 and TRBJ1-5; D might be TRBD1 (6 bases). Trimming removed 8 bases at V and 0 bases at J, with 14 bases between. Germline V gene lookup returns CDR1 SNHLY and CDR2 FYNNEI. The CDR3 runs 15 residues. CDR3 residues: CASGQTPYSNQPQHF. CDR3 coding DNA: TGTGCCAGCGGACAGACACCTTATAGCAATCAGCCCCAGCATTTT.

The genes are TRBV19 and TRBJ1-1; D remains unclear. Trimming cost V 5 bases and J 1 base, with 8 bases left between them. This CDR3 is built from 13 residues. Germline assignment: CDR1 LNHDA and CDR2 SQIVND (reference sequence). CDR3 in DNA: TGTGCCAGTAGTTTTCAAACGAACACTGAAGCTTTCTTT. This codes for CASSFQTNTEAFF.

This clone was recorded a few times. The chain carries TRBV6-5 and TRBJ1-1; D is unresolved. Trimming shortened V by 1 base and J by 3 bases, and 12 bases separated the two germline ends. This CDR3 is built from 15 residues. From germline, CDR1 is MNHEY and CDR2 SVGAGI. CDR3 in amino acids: CASSYLYGPHTEAFF. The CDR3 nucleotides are TGTGCCAGCAGTTACTTGTATGGTCCGCACACTGAAGCTTTCTTT.

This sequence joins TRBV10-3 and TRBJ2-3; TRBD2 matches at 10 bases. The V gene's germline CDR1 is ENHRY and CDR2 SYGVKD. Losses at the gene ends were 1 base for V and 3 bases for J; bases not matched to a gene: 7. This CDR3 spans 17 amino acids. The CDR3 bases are TGTGCCATCAGTGAGTTATCTAGCGGGAGATGGACAGATACGCAGTATTTT. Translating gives CAISELSSGRWTDTQYF.

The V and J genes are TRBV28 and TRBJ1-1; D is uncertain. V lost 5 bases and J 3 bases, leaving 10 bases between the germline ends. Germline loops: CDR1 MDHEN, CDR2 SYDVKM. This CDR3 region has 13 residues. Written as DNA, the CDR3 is TGTGCCAGCAGTGGGGTTTCGGACACTGAAGCTTTCTTT. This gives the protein CASSGVSDTEAFF.

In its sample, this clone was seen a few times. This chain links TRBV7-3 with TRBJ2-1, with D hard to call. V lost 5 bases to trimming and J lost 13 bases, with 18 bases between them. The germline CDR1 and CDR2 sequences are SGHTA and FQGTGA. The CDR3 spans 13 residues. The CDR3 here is CASSPSVRATQFF. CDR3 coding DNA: TGTGCCAGCAGCCCATCTGTACGGGCCACACAGTTCTTC.

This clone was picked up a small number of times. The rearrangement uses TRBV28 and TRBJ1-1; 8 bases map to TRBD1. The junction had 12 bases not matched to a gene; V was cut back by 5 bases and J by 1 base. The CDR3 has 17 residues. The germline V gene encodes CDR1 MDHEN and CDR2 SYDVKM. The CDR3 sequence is CASSLRQGRSGNTEAFF. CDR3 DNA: TGTGCCAGCAGTCTAAGACAGGGGCGCTCTGGGAACACTGAAGCTTTCTTT.

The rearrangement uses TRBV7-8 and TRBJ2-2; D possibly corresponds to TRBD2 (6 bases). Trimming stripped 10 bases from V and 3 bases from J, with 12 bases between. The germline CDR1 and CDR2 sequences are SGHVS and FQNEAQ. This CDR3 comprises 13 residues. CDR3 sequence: CATLGGHTGELFF. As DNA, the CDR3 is TGTGCCACCCTGGGAGGTCACACCGGGGAGCTGTTTTTT.

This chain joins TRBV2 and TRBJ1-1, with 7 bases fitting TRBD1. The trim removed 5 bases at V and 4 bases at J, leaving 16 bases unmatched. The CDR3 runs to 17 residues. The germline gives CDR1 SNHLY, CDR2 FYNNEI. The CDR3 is CASSWSAYRGMGTEAFF. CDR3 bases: TGTGCCAGCAGTTGGTCCGCCTACAGGGGAATGGGCACTGAAGCTTTCTTT.

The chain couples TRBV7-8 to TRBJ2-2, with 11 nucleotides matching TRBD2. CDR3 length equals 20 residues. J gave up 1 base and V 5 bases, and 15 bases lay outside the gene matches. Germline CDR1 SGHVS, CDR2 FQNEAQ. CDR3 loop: CASSVRRGISGRENTGELFF. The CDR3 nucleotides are TGTGCCAGCAGCGTTAGGAGGGGAATTAGCGGGAGGGAGAACACCGGGGAGCTGTTTTTT.

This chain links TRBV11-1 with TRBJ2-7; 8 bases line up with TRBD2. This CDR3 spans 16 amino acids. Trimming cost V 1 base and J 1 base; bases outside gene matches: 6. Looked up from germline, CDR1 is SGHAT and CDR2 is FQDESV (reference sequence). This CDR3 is CASSLVRTSLSYEQYF. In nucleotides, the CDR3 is TGTGCCAGCAGCTTAGTCCGGACTAGCCTTTCCTACGAGCAGTACTTC.

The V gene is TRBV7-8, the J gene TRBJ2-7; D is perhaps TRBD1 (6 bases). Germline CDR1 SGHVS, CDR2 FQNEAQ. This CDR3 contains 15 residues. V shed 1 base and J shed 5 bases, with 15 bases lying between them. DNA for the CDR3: TGTGCCAGCAGCTTAGGGACCCTCAGGGGTGACGAGCAGTACTTC. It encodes CASSLGTLRGDEQYF.